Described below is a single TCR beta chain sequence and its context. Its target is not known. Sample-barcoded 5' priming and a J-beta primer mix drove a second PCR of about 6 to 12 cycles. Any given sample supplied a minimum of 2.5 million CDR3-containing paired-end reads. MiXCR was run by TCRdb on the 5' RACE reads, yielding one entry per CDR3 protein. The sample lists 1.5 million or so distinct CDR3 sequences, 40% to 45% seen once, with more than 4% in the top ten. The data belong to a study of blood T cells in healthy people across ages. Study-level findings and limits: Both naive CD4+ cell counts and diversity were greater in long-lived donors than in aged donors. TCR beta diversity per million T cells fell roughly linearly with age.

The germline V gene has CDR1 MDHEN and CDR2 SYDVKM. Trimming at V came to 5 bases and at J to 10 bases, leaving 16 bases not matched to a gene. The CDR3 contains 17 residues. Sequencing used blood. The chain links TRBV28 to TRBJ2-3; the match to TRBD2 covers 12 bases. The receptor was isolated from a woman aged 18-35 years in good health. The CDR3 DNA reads TGTGCCAGCAGTCTCTGGGGGGGACTAGCGGGCAGTGAAGCGCAGTATTTT. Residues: CASSLWGGLAGSEAQYF.